These 24 T cell receptor beta chains came from one sample sequenced in a study of molecular identifiers for immune sequencing clone quantification. TCRdb reprocessed the PCR reads with MiXCR, giving one entry per CDR3 protein. The sample holds approximately 670,000 distinct CDR3 sequences, roughly 21% seen once. The specimen sequenced was naive CD8+ T cells from blood, with Jurkat cell RNA spiked in. As for subset: FACS-sorted CD8+CD4-CCR7+CD45RA+ naive T cells. These receptors all stem from a human donor in good health. Some libraries in this study had Jurkat cell RNA spiked in.

The sample holds a few counts of this clonotype. CDR3 amino acids: CATSGPLRGAGGPYNEQFF. CDR3 sequence (DNA): TGTGCCACCAGTGGGCCCCTCCGAGGGGCGGGAGGTCCCTACAATGAGCAGTTCTTC. The chain recombines TRBV24-1 with TRBJ2-1; the match to TRBD2 covers 8 bases. The CDR3 consists of 19 residues. With 5 bases clipped from V and 2 bases from J, the junction kept 16 bases outside the gene matches. Germline V gives CDR1 KGHDR, CDR2 SFDVKD.

In this sample, this clonotype turned up a few times. The chain uses TRBV21-1 and TRBJ2-7; the table names TRBD2, a call not compared with the DNA. TRBV21-1 is a recognized pseudogene. The length of the CDR3 is 18 residues. Written as DNA, the CDR3 is TGTGCCAGCAGCACTTCAGCCCCCCTAGCGGGAAGGTTTTACGAGCAGTACTTC. This sequence encodes CASSTSAPLAGRFYEQYF.

This clonotype has a count of ten or more. J is TRBJ2-5 and V is TRBV10-3; 9 bases fit TRBD2. The CDR3 contains 14 residues. The junction had 5 bases not matched to a gene; V was cut back by 6 bases and J by 3 bases. Looked up from germline, CDR1 is ENHRY and CDR2 is SYGVKD. The CDR3 sequence is CAIRPAGGEETQYF. The CDR3 DNA follows: TGTGCCATCAGGCCAGCGGGGGGCGAAGAGACCCAGTACTTC.

This clonotype was recorded at least ten times. The V call is TRBV7-6, the J call TRBJ2-7, with no clear D. Germline V lookup: CDR1 SGHVS, CDR2 FNYEAQ. This CDR3 has 14 residues. V lost 1 base and J lost 5, with 12 bases in between. This CDR3 reads CASSLGGIGHEQYF. For the CDR3, the DNA is TGTGCCAGCAGCTTAGGTGGAATCGGCCACGAGCAGTACTTC.

For this clonotype: A much larger clonotype is one base distant, so this may be a read error. This chain uses TRBV6-6 with TRBJ1-2; tentative D call: TRBD1 (5 bases). The germline V and J ends were trimmed by 4 bases and 4 bases, with 19 bases remaining between them. Germline-derived CDR1 and CDR2 are MNHNY and SVGAGI (reference sequence). This CDR3 is built from 16 residues. The CDR3 sequence is CASSLPPPGRSYGYTF. The CDR3 DNA follows: TGTGCCAGCAGTTTACCCCCTCCGGGACGCAGCTATGGCTACACCTTC.

This clonotype was seen many times. This chain uses TRBV11-2 with TRBJ2-1; no reliable D call. Per the germline V gene, CDR1 is SGHAT and CDR2 is FQNNGV. This CDR3 is 11 amino acids long. V was shortened by 6 bases and J by 5 bases, with 5 bases between the two germline ends. The CDR3 spells CASSFDNEQFF. CDR3 coding DNA: TGTGCCAGCAGTTTCGACAATGAGCAGTTCTTC.

This clonotype was recorded a few times. J is TRBJ2-2 and V is TRBV25-1, with 13 bases fitting TRBD2. J was trimmed by 7 bases and V by 6 bases; bases with no gene match: 11. CDR1 is MGHDK, CDR2 SYGVNS, per germline. This CDR3 spans 17 amino acids. The CDR3 DNA follows: TGTGCCAGCAGGGGGTACGGACTAGCGGGAGTTCTCGGGGAGCTGTTTTTT. This gives the protein CASRGYGLAGVLGELFF.

In regard to this clonotype: It may be a read error: a sequence one base away is much more abundant. V is TRBV29-1 and J is TRBJ2-2; 8 bases map to TRBD2. The CDR3 has 16 residues. The J segment lost 6 bases and the V segment lost 3 bases, leaving 12 bases of the junction unmatched. Germline V gene data show CDR1 as SQVTM and CDR2 as ANQGSEA. CDR3 DNA sequence: TGCAGCGTTGAGTGGACTAGCAGGAGGTGGGCCGGGGAGCTGTTTTTT. Amino acid sequence: CSVEWTSRRWAGELFF.

Remarks on this clonotype: This may arise from a read error, as a much more abundant clone is one base away. V is TRBV6-2 or TRBV6-3 and J is TRBJ2-7, with 8 bases lining up with TRBD2. The CDR3 has 14 amino acids. The germline CDR1 and CDR2 sequences are MNHEY and SVGEGT. The CDR3 reads CAGSYAMGTREQYF. CDR3 DNA: TGTGCCGGCAGTTACGCGATGGGGACTAGAGAGCAGTACTTC.

The genes are TRBV27 and TRBJ2-1, with D possibly called TRBD1 or TRBD2 (5 bases each). The V end was cut by 5 bases, the J end by 7 bases, with 21 bases between. This CDR3 has 16 amino acids. Germline CDR1 MNHEY, CDR2 SMNVEV (reference sequence). CDR3 coding DNA: TGTGCCAGCAGTGGGGACCAGGGCTATTCCCTGAATGAGCAGTTCTTC. Protein: CASSGDQGYSLNEQFF.

Of note for this clonotype: Just one base apart from a much larger clone, this may be a read error. The CDR3 sequence is CASSIGTGTGELFF. The CDR3 DNA reads TGCGCCAGCAGCATAGGGACAGGCACCGGGGAGCTGTTTTTT. The chain carries TRBV4-3 and TRBJ2-2, with TRBD1 matching over 8 bases. The CDR3 totals 14 residues. The junction had 3 bases not matched to a gene; V was cut back by 5 bases and J by 4 bases. Per germline, CDR1 LGHNA and CDR2 YSLEER.

In its sample, this clonotype was seen many times. The chain joins TRBV28 to TRBJ2-7, with 8 bases that match TRBD1. J gave up 11 bases and V 5 bases, and 5 bases lay outside the gene matches. Germline-derived CDR1 and CDR2 are MDHEN and SYDVKM. The CDR3 is 11 residues long. The CDR3 DNA reads TGTGCCAGCAGTCCGGACAGGGAGGAGTACTTC. Amino acid sequence: CASSPDREEYF.

This clonotype was picked up many times. The chain uses TRBV5-4 and TRBJ2-3; 12 bases agree with TRBD2. This CDR3 is built from 15 residues. Germline V gene lookup returns CDR1 SGHNT and CDR2 YYREEE (reference sequence). J gave up 5 bases and V 4 bases, and 5 bases lay outside the gene matches. The DNA of the CDR3 is TGTGCCAGCAGCCCCCCACTAGCGGGGGGAGATACGCAGTATTTT. Its protein is CASSPPLAGGDTQYF. Drawing the rest from reference TRBV5-4 and TRBJ2-3, the complete variable domain is ETGVTQSPTHLIKTRGQQVTLRCSSQSGHNTVSWYQQALGQGPQFIFQYYREEENGRGNFPPRFSGLQFPNYSSELNVNALELDDSALYLCASSPPLAGGDTQYFGPGTRLTVL.

This clonotype was picked up many times. The genes are TRBV6-2 or TRBV6-3 and TRBJ1-1; no firm D call. The CDR3 runs to 13 residues. Trimming shortened V by 1 base and J by 3 bases, and 6 bases separated the two germline ends. Looked up from germline, CDR1 is MNHEY and CDR2 is SVGEGT. CDR3 loop: CASSYYGYTEAFF. In nucleotides, the CDR3 is TGTGCCAGCAGTTACTATGGGTACACTGAAGCTTTCTTT.

This clonotype was seen at least ten times. The chain has TRBV27 and TRBJ1-4; 8 bases are a match to TRBD1. The CDR3 has 12 residues. V lost 4 bases, J lost 14 bases, and 6 bases stayed unmatched. The V gene's germline CDR1 is MNHEY and CDR2 SMNVEV (reference sequence). The CDR3 sequence is CASSSGGGWLFF. The CDR3 DNA sequence: TGTGCCAGCAGTTCAGGGGGCGGCTGGCTGTTTTTT.

This clonotype showed up many times. This chain uses TRBV7-2 with TRBJ2-7; 8 bases agree with TRBD2. The CDR3 spans 15 residues. The germline CDR1 and CDR2 sequences are SGHTA and FQGNSA. After removal of 2 bases from V and 2 bases from J, the junction contained 5 bases not matched to a gene. The CDR3 DNA reads as TGTGCCAGCAGCTTAAGCGGGGGACTCGCCTACGAGCAGTACTTC. As protein: CASSLSGGLAYEQYF.

Many counts were recorded for this clonotype. The chain links TRBV7-9 to TRBJ2-2, with TRBD2 matching over 7 bases. CDR3 length: 15 amino acids. Germline assignment: CDR1 SEHNR and CDR2 FQNEAQ (reference sequence). V lost 3 bases to trimming and J lost 6 bases; unmatched junction nucleotides: 7. The CDR3 region has the DNA TGTGCCAGCAGCTTTCGCGGGAGTGGGCCCGGGGAGCTGTTTTTT. Residues: CASSFRGSGPGELFF.

Many counts were recorded for this clonotype. The DNA for the CDR3 is TGCAGTGCTAGAGGTCGTCAGGAGCTTACCTACGAGCAGTACTTC. It specifies CSARGRQELTYEQYF. The V gene is TRBV20-1, the J gene TRBJ2-7; D is undetermined. Germline assignment: CDR1 DFQATT and CDR2 SNEGSKA (reference sequence). The CDR3 totals 15 residues. V dropped 1 base and J dropped 2 bases, with 15 bases sitting between them.

The table lists this clonotype with many counts. V gene TRBV19 combines with J gene TRBJ2-3, with D possibly matching TRBD1 (5 bases). With 3 bases removed from V and 0 bases from J, the gap between germline ends came to 10 bases. This CDR3 has 15 residues. Germline assignment: CDR1 LNHDA and CDR2 SQIVND (reference sequence). In DNA form, the CDR3 reads TGTGCCAGTAGTATGCAGGGAACTAGCACAGATACGCAGTATTTT. It specifies CASSMQGTSTDTQYF.

In this sample, this clonotype turned up many times. V gene TRBV7-9 combines with J gene TRBJ2-6; D is possibly TRBD2 (5 bases). The CDR3 has 19 residues. The ends were cut back, 5 bases at V and 4 bases at J, with 24 bases in the middle. Per germline, CDR1 SEHNR and CDR2 FQNEAQ (reference sequence). For the CDR3, the DNA is TGTGCCAGCAGCCCCAGCAAGGACGGCGGGTTTAGAGGGGCCAACGTCCTGACTTTC. Its protein product is CASSPSKDGGFRGANVLTF.

This clonotype has a handful of counts. This chain connects TRBV10-3 to TRBJ2-7, with 9 nucleotides matching TRBD2. The J segment lost 4 bases and the V segment lost 8 bases, leaving 6 bases of the junction unmatched. From germline, CDR1 is ENHRY and CDR2 SYGVKD. The CDR3 consists of 13 residues. CDR3 region: CAIGAGGTYEQYF. Here the CDR3 DNA reads TGTGCCATCGGAGCGGGAGGTACTTACGAGCAGTACTTC.

This clonotype has a count of ten or more. This chain uses TRBV3-1 with TRBJ2-7; D unclear. V lost 0 bases and J 2 bases, leaving 5 bases between the germline ends. This CDR3 is 13 amino acids long. Germline CDR1 and CDR2: LGHDT and YNNKEL (reference sequence). The DNA for the CDR3 is TGTGCCAGCAGCCAAGATGGGGCCTACGAGCAGTACTTC. Translation gives CASSQDGAYEQYF.

The V gene is TRBV2, the J gene TRBJ1-1; possible D gene TRBD1, 5 bases. In germline, CDR1 is SNHLY, CDR2 FYNNEI. This CDR3 has 13 amino acids. Between the trimmed V and J ends, which lost 6 bases and 10 bases, there was a span of 18 bases. CDR3 amino acids: CASRWTQLVGAFF. Written as DNA, the CDR3 is TGTGCCAGCAGATGGACACAGCTGGTTGGAGCTTTCTTT.

This clonotype was counted a few times. The V and J genes are TRBV30 and TRBJ2-5; 8 nucleotides align to TRBD1. This CDR3 region has 13 residues. The germline CDR1 and CDR2 sequences are GTSNPN and SVGIG (reference sequence). The J segment lost 5 bases and the V segment lost 4 bases, leaving 6 bases of the junction unmatched. The CDR3 protein is CAWTAGGWETQYF. Written as DNA, the CDR3 is TGTGCCTGGACAGCAGGGGGCTGGGAGACCCAGTACTTC.